A single sample gave rise to the 21 T cell receptor beta chains below, sequenced in a study of T cell responses to AZD1222 COVID-19 vaccine. The table came from immunoSEQ multiplex PCR; TCRdb's copy has only in-frame clones and leaves some out. The sample yields 120,000 or so clones, over 75% seen once. Here the sequenced sample was peripheral blood, taken on day 0 of AZD1222 vaccination. These receptors were collected from an adult in good health.

The chain couples TRBV4-1 to TRBJ2-1; the match to TRBD2 covers 8 bases. J lost 6 bases, V lost 2 bases, and 12 bases had no gene match. This CDR3 region has 17 residues. Germline V lookup: CDR1 MGHRA, CDR2 YSYEKL. The CDR3 loop reads CASSQSPGGAIVNEQFF. In DNA form, the CDR3 reads TGCGCCAGCAGCCAAAGTCCGGGGGGGGCCATTGTCAATGAGCAGTTCTTC.

The rearrangement links TRBV4-3 to TRBJ1-1; D is ambiguous. Germline V gene lookup returns CDR1 LGHNA and CDR2 YSLEER. V was cut by 0 bases and J by 5 bases, with 7 bases left in between. This CDR3 is built from 13 residues. Written as DNA, the CDR3 is TGCGCCAGCAGCCAAGAAACAACGACTGAAGCTTTCTTT. Translating it yields CASSQETTTEAFF.

The chain links TRBV2 to TRBJ2-7; no reliable D call. Germline V gene data show CDR1 as SNHLY and CDR2 as FYNNEI. This CDR3 region has 11 residues. V was pared by 3 bases and J by 4 bases, with 4 bases between. The CDR3 protein is CASSETYEQYF. The DNA for the CDR3 is TGTGCCAGCAGTGAGACGTACGAGCAGTACTTC.

The chain joins TRBV30 to TRBJ1-4, with unresolved D. CDR1 is GTSNPN, CDR2 SVGIG, per germline (reference sequence). Deletions cut 2 bases from V and 4 bases from J, with 11 bases between. CDR3 length: 14 amino acids. In DNA, the CDR3 is TGTGCCTGGAGTCCAGACCGACTTAATGAAAAACTGTTTTTT. Translated: CAWSPDRLNEKLFF.

V usage is TRBV11-2 and J usage is TRBJ2-6; D is undetermined. The CDR3 is 15 amino acids. Trimming shortened V by 6 bases and J by 0 bases, and 9 bases separated the two germline ends. Germline loops: CDR1 SGHAT, CDR2 FQNNGV. DNA of the CDR3: TGTGCCAGCAGGATCATAAGCTCTGGGGCCAACGTCCTGACTTTC. Translation gives CASRIISSGANVLTF.

J is TRBJ1-4 and V is TRBV19; 9 bases map to TRBD1. Trimming took 9 bases from V and 6 from J; bases not matched to a gene: 8. CDR3 length: 14 residues. CDR1 and CDR2 (germline): LNHDA, SQIVND (reference sequence). CDR3 amino acids: CASTSGQGYEKLFF. CDR3 coding DNA: TGTGCCAGCACCTCGGGACAGGGTTATGAAAAACTGTTTTTT. The complete variable domain, with remaining parts taken from reference TRBV19 and TRBJ1-4, reads DGGITQSPKYLFRKEGQNVTLSCEQNLNHDAMYWYRQDPGQGLRLIYYSQIVNDFQKGDIAEGYSVSREKKESFPLTVTSAQKNPTAFYLCASTSGQGYEKLFFGSGTQLSVL.

The rearrangement uses TRBV6-2 or TRBV6-3 and TRBJ2-3; D remains ambiguous. Trimming cost V 2 bases and J 0 bases, with 9 bases left between them. Germline CDR1 MNHEY, CDR2 SVGEGT. The CDR3 runs 15 residues. CDR3 nucleotides: TGTGCCAGCAGTTACGATAAGTCTAGCACAGATACGCAGTATTTT. Its protein product is CASSYDKSSTDTQYF.

The chain employs TRBV5-1 and TRBJ1-4; 7 nucleotides match TRBD1. This CDR3 contains 14 residues. Germline values: CDR1 SGHRS, CDR2 YFSETQ. The V gene end was trimmed by 2 bases and the J gene end by 7 bases; junction bases not matched to a gene: 5. CDR3 sequence: CASSLQGMGEKLFF. The CDR3 DNA follows: TGCGCCAGCAGCTTACAGGGGATGGGTGAAAAACTGTTTTTT.

The rearrangement joins TRBV12-3 or TRBV12-4 to TRBJ2-3; D not certain. V was trimmed by 0 bases and J by 2 bases, leaving 3 bases between them. The CDR3 has 13 amino acids. CDR3 loop: CASSLASTDTQYF. The CDR3, as DNA: TGTGCCAGCAGTTTAGCCTCCACAGATACGCAGTATTTT.

The chain couples TRBV4-2 to TRBJ2-1; D perhaps matches TRBD2 (6 bases). V gave up 5 bases and J gave up 7 bases, with 15 bases separating them. CDR3 size: 14 residues. Germline CDR1 and CDR2: LGHNA and YNFKEQ. The CDR3 DNA follows: TGTGCCAGCAGCTCGGGACTCGTAAAGAATGAGCAGTTCTTC. This encodes CASSSGLVKNEQFF.

The rearrangement links TRBV28 to TRBJ1-3; 9 bases fit TRBD1. Germline loops: CDR1 MDHEN, CDR2 SYDVKM. The CDR3 sequence is 17 residues long. J was trimmed by 0 bases and V by 5 bases; bases with no gene match: 8. CDR3 sequence (DNA): TGTGCCAGCAGTGTCGGGACAGGGCGTTCCTCTGGAAACACCATATATTTT. It encodes CASSVGTGRSSGNTIYF.

V usage is TRBV5-1 and J usage is TRBJ1-1; no reliable D call. Between the trimmed V and J ends, which lost 0 bases and 5 bases, there was a span of 11 bases. The germline gives CDR1 SGHRS, CDR2 YFSETQ. The CDR3 is 14 amino acids. The CDR3 loop is CASSLVGSGTEAFF. CDR3 in DNA: TGCGCCAGCAGCTTGGTAGGCTCGGGGACTGAAGCTTTCTTT.

The chain has TRBV28 and TRBJ1-1, with D unresolved. This CDR3 is built from 13 residues. Trimming removed 3 bases at V and 8 bases at J, with 13 bases between. From germline, CDR1 is MDHEN and CDR2 SYDVKM. CDR3 loop: CASSFGGKQEAFF. DNA for the CDR3: TGTGCCAGCAGTTTCGGTGGGAAACAAGAAGCTTTCTTT. The full variable domain, rest sourced from reference TRBV28 and TRBJ1-1, is DVKVTQSSRYLVKRTGEKVFLECVQDMDHENMFWYRQDPGLGLRLIYFSYDVKMKEKGDIPEGYSVSREKKERFSLILESASTNQTSMYLCASSFGGKQEAFFGQGTRLTVV.

The chain is built from TRBV19 and TRBJ1-5, with unresolved D. Trimming pared 4 bases from V and 5 bases from J, leaving 9 bases between. This CDR3 has 13 amino acids. Germline CDR1 reads LNHDA; CDR2 reads SQIVND (reference sequence). Written as DNA, the CDR3 is TGTGCCAGTAGTACATGGGGAGATCAGCCCCAGCATTTT. It codes for CASSTWGDQPQHF. The entire variable domain, with the rest obtained from reference TRBV19 and TRBJ1-5, is as follows: DGGITQSPKYLFRKEGQNVTLSCEQNLNHDAMYWYRQDPGQGLRLIYYSQIVNDFQKGDIAEGYSVSREKKESFPLTVTSAQKNPTAFYLCASSTWGDQPQHFGDGTRLSIL.

CDR3 in DNA: TGTGCCAGCTCACCCTTGGGGCCTAACCCTGCAACTAATGAAAAACTGTTTTTT. Translation gives CASSPLGPNPATNEKLFF. The chain carries TRBV18 and TRBJ1-4; TRBD1 is a possible D gene (5 bases). V lost 3 bases, J lost 0 bases, and 17 bases lay in between. CDR1 KGHSH and CDR2 LQKENI come from the germline V gene. The CDR3 is 18 residues long.

This clone was observed a few times. The chain is built from TRBV6-5 and TRBJ2-1; tentatively, D is TRBD1 (6 bases). The CDR3 has 13 residues. Germline V gene sequence: CDR1 MNHEY, CDR2 SVGAGI. Trimming pared 4 bases from V and 6 bases from J, leaving 10 bases between. The CDR3 DNA reads as TGTGCCAGCAGTTCAACCAGGGGCAATGAGCAGTTCTTC. Translation: CASSSTRGNEQFF.

Notes on this clone: In this CDR3 the conserved last residue, phenylalanine or tryptophan, is missing, so a read error is likely. The DNA is left out, because the CDR3 cannot be placed on it with certainty; the CDR3 is given as TCRdb lists it. J is TRBJ1-2 and V is TRBV20-1; the table's TRBD1 call for D was not verified on the DNA. Germline lookup yields CDR1 DFQATT and CDR2 SNEGSKA (reference sequence). Both ends counted, the CDR3 spans 9 residues. The CDR3 sequence is CSASRDRGL.

This clone appeared once. V gene TRBV5-4 combines with J gene TRBJ1-4; D not certain. The CDR3 is 15 amino acids. Germline V gives CDR1 SGHNT, CDR2 YYREEE (reference sequence). V lost 1 base, J lost 4 bases, and 11 bases lay in between. CDR3 amino acids: CASSLPDSNNEKLFF. CDR3 nucleotide sequence: TGTGCCAGCAGCTTGCCGGATTCCAATAATGAAAAACTGTTTTTT.

The genes are TRBV2 and TRBJ2-5, with D unresolved. The CDR3 loop spans 11 amino acids. Germline CDR1 SNHLY, CDR2 FYNNEI. Trimming shortened V by 8 bases and J by 5 bases, and 9 bases separated the two germline ends. CDR3: CASSLVETQYF. The CDR3 DNA reads TGTGCCAGCTCCTTAGTGGAGACCCAGTACTTC.

The chain joins TRBV6-1 to TRBJ1-6, with unresolved D. The CDR3 consists of 17 residues. Trimming cost V 2 bases and J 7 bases, with 18 bases left between them. The germline CDR1 and CDR2 sequences are MNHNS and SASEGT. The CDR3 loop reads CASSERDSGKGNSPLHF. For the CDR3, the DNA is TGTGCCAGCAGTGAAAGGGATTCGGGTAAAGGCAATTCACCCCTCCACTTT.

The chain recombines TRBV5-8 with TRBJ1-2; 7 nucleotides match TRBD1. Germline V gene sequence: CDR1 SGHTS, CDR2 YDEGEE. This CDR3 contains 14 residues. J was trimmed by 7 bases and V by 1 base; bases with no gene match: 7. In DNA, the CDR3 is TGTGCCAGCAGCTTGTACAGGGGAGCGTCTGGCTACACCTTC. This encodes CASSLYRGASGYTF.